These 26 T cell receptor beta chains came from one sample sequenced in a study of PD-1 blockade in classical Hodgkin lymphoma (dated by TCRdb to about 2020). The time point label of this sample denotes: cycle 4 day 1 (C4D1), after six to seven weeks of nivolumab. Relapse after autologous stem cell transplantation had occurred in all trial patients, and cohorts A, B and C were distinguished by prior brentuximab vedotin exposure. Libraries were constructed by the immunoSEQ multiplex PCR assay. The source is immuneACCESS, and TCRdb retained only in-frame sequences with V and J called. Part of the clones is not carried over; for the studies checked, unresolved V genes explain less than half of this, and the remainder is unexplained. Here the sample has over 85,000 clones; around nine tenths occur a single time. The ten most abundant clones make up 2.9% of the sample. The material was peripheral blood mononuclear cells (PBMCs), obtained before the fourth cycle of nivolumab. The receptors were gathered from a human donor with classical Hodgkin lymphoma.

This chain uses TRBV18 with TRBJ2-3; 13 positions agree with TRBD2. The CDR3 contains 17 residues. Germline loops: CDR1 KGHSH, CDR2 LQKENI. Trimming removed 4 bases from V and 6 bases from J; junction bases left unmatched: 10. In nucleotides, the CDR3 is TGTGCCAGCTCACAAACTAGCGGGGGGGTCCCCCCGGATACGCAGTATTTT. This codes for CASSQTSGGVPPDTQYF.

The rearrangement joins TRBV6-1 to TRBJ2-5, with D maybe TRBD1 (6 bases). V was clipped by 2 bases and J by 4 bases, with 11 bases between them. The CDR3 length is 14 residues. CDR1 and CDR2 from the germline V gene are MNHNS and SASEGT. CDR3 sequence reads: CASSELGGRETQYF. CDR3 nucleotides: TGTGCCAGCAGTGAATTAGGGGGACGAGAGACCCAGTACTTC.

The V and J genes are TRBV30 and TRBJ1-5, with D unresolved. Trimming removed 0 bases at V and 9 bases at J, with 9 bases between. Germline-derived CDR1 and CDR2 are GTSNPN and SVGIG (reference sequence). CDR3 length: 12 amino acids. CDR3 sequence (DNA): TGTGCCTGGAGTGTCTTCTGGTGGCCCCAGCATTTT. Translated: CAWSVFWWPQHF. The variable domain in full, with the rest retrieved from reference TRBV30 and TRBJ1-5, is SQTIHQWPATLVQPVGSPLSLECTVEGTSNPNLYWYRQAAGRGLQLLFYSVGIGQISSEVPQNLSASRPQDRQFILSSKKLLLSDSGFYLCAWSVFWWPQHFGDGTRLSIL.

This clone was found a few times. The rearrangement joins TRBV5-6 to TRBJ2-7, with 9 nucleotides matching TRBD1. Germline V CDR1 and CDR2: SGHDT, YYEEEE. The CDR3 has 14 residues. Trimming removed 0 bases from V and 3 bases from J; junction bases left unmatched: 1. CDR3 protein: CASSLGTGVYEQYF. CDR3 DNA sequence: TGTGCCAGCAGCTTGGGGACAGGGGTCTACGAGCAGTACTTC.

The genes are TRBV7-9 and TRBJ1-2; D might be TRBD1 (5 bases). Trimming removed 1 base from V and 8 bases from J, with 14 bases in between. CDR1 and CDR2 from the germline V gene are SEHNR and FQNEAQ (reference sequence). The CDR3 covers 14 residues. DNA for the CDR3: TGTGCCAGCAGCTTAGTGGGGGTTAATTACGGCTACACCTTC. Translated, it gives CASSLVGVNYGYTF. Looking up the rest from reference TRBV7-9 and TRBJ1-2 gives the full variable domain: DTGVSQNPRHKITKRGQNVTFRCDPISEHNRLYWYRQTLGQGPEFLTYFQNEAQLEKSRLLSDRFSAERPKGSFSTLEIQRTEQGDSAMYLCASSLVGVNYGYTFGSGTRLTVV.

The rearrangement uses TRBV9 and TRBJ2-7; 7 nucleotides match TRBD1. J was trimmed by 6 bases and V by 3 bases; bases with no gene match: 3. The germline CDR1 and CDR2 sequences are SGDLS and YYNGEE. This CDR3 has 12 residues. As DNA, the CDR3 is TGTGCCAGCAGCGCGACAGGGCCCGAGCAGTACTTC. Translated, it gives CASSATGPEQYF.

CDR3 sequence (DNA): TGTGCCTGGAGTTCGTCAGGGTCGGCTGGCTACACCTTC. This translates into CAWSSSGSAGYTF. The genes are TRBV30 and TRBJ1-2, with D perhaps TRBD1 (5 bases). Between the trimmed V and J ends, which lost 2 bases and 7 bases, there was a span of 14 bases. This CDR3 comprises 13 residues. Germline V lookup: CDR1 GTSNPN, CDR2 SVGIG (reference sequence).

This rearrangement joins TRBV13 to TRBJ1-1; 7 positions match TRBD1. Germline CDR1 is PRHDT and CDR2 is FYEKMQ (reference sequence). This CDR3 region has 12 residues. J was trimmed by 4 bases and V by 5 bases; bases with no gene match: 1. The CDR3 protein is CASSPGGTEAFF. The CDR3 nucleotides read TGTGCCAGCAGCCCAGGGGGCACTGAAGCTTTCTTT. Full variable domain (rest looked up from reference TRBV13 and TRBJ1-1): AAGVIQSPRHLIKEKRETATLKCYPIPRHDTVYWYQQGPGQDPQFLISFYEKMQSDKGSIPDRFSAQQFSDYHSELNMSSLELGDSALYFCASSPGGTEAFFGQGTRLTVV.

The chain uses TRBV30 and TRBJ1-1, with D possibly matching TRBD1 (6 bases). This CDR3 comprises 13 residues. Trimming took off 2 bases at V and 3 bases at J, with 10 bases between the two ends. CDR1 and CDR2 from the germline V gene are GTSNPN and SVGIG (reference sequence). Here the CDR3 reads CAWSKQGYTEAFF. CDR3 sequence (DNA): TGTGCCTGGAGTAAACAGGGCTACACTGAAGCTTTCTTT.

The chain couples TRBV29-1 to TRBJ2-3, with TRBD1 as a possible D gene (6 bases). The CDR3 runs 12 residues. Trimming removed 4 bases from V and 1 base from J, with 6 bases in between. The V gene's germline CDR1 is SQVTM and CDR2 ANQGSEA. In DNA form, the CDR3 reads TGCAGCGTTGGACAGGGCACAGATACGCAGTATTTT. It encodes CSVGQGTDTQYF.

This chain uses TRBV29-1 with TRBJ1-1; a weak D match, TRBD1 (5 bases). Between the trimmed V and J ends, which lost 0 bases and 6 bases, there was a span of 8 bases. Germline CDR1 SQVTM, CDR2 ANQGSEA. CDR3 length: 12 residues. CDR3 protein: CSVEDRVSEAFF. Written as DNA, the CDR3 is TGCAGCGTTGAAGACAGGGTGTCTGAAGCTTTCTTT.

This sequence joins TRBV7-2 and TRBJ2-1; 8 bases match TRBD2. V trimming: 5 bases; J trimming: 3 bases; junction bases outside the gene matches: 6. Germline V CDR1 and CDR2: SGHTA, FQGNSA. The length of the CDR3 is 15 residues. The CDR3 loop is CASSDIAGHYNEQFF. The CDR3 coding sequence is TGTGCCAGCAGCGATATAGCGGGGCACTACAATGAGCAGTTCTTC.

The rearrangement uses TRBV5-8 and TRBJ1-4, with D perhaps TRBD1 (5 bases). Germline V gene data show CDR1 as SGHTS and CDR2 as YDEGEE. CDR3 size: 15 residues. Between the trimmed V and J ends, which lost 6 bases and 7 bases, there was a span of 19 bases. The CDR3 nucleotides read TGTGCCAGCACCCCCCTCCCGGGCAGGGTTGAAAAACTGTTTTTT. This sequence encodes CASTPLPGRVEKLFF.

The chain has TRBV19 and TRBJ2-7; the D call may be TRBD1 or TRBD2 (6 bases each). V was clipped by 3 bases and J by 0 bases, with 15 bases between them. The CDR3 runs 16 residues. Germline V gene sequence: CDR1 LNHDA, CDR2 SQIVND (reference sequence). CDR3 region: CASSIGGQSFSYEQYF. The CDR3, as DNA: TGTGCCAGTAGTATCGGGGGACAATCCTTCTCCTACGAGCAGTACTTC.

CDR3 sequence: CAWSVPGEGWPGELFF. In DNA, the CDR3 is TGTGCCTGGAGTGTCCCCGGGGAGGGCTGGCCCGGGGAGCTGTTTTTT. The chain uses TRBV30 and TRBJ2-2; 7 nucleotides match TRBD2. The V and J ends lost 0 bases and 6 bases, in that order; junction bases with no gene match: 10. This CDR3 comprises 16 residues. Looked up from germline, CDR1 is GTSNPN and CDR2 is SVGIG (reference sequence).

The V gene is TRBV30, the J gene TRBJ1-4, with D perhaps matching TRBD1 (6 bases). The CDR3 is 16 amino acids. CDR1 is GTSNPN, CDR2 SVGIG, per germline (reference sequence). V dropped 3 bases and J dropped 8 bases, with 22 bases sitting between them. The CDR3 spells CAWSPRVAGEQEKLFF. DNA for the CDR3: TGTGCCTGGAGCCCAAGGGTGGCAGGGGAGCAGGAAAAACTGTTTTTT.

The V call is TRBV5-1, the J call TRBJ2-5, with D unresolved. This CDR3 has 13 amino acids. Trimming removed 0 bases from V and 5 bases from J, with 8 bases in between. Germline lookup yields CDR1 SGHRS and CDR2 YFSETQ. The CDR3 coding sequence is TGCGCCAGCAGCTTGGGCCTCTGGGAGACCCAGTACTTC. This translates into CASSLGLWETQYF. The variable domain in full, completed from reference TRBV5-1 and TRBJ2-5, reads KAGVTQTPRYLIKTRGQQVTLSCSPISGHRSVSWYQQTPGQGLQFLFEYFSETQRNKGNFPGRFSGRQFSNSRSEMNVSTLELGDSALYLCASSLGLWETQYFGPGTRLLVL.

The V gene is TRBV27, the J gene TRBJ2-1; weak D call: TRBD1 (5 bases). The germline CDR1 and CDR2 sequences are MNHEY and SMNVEV (reference sequence). V lost 7 bases to trimming and J lost 0 bases, with 13 bases between them. The CDR3 loop spans 15 amino acids. CDR3: CASILTASSYNEQFF. The DNA of the CDR3 is TGTGCCAGCATCCTGACAGCGAGCTCCTACAATGAGCAGTTCTTC.

The chain employs TRBV28 and TRBJ2-7, with unresolved D. The CDR3 extends over 13 amino acids. Trimming took 2 bases from V and 2 from J, leaving 7 bases between them. Germline assignment: CDR1 MDHEN and CDR2 SYDVKM. In DNA form, the CDR3 reads TGTGCCAGCAGTTTAAAAACCACCTACGAGCAGTACTTC. This encodes CASSLKTTYEQYF.

V is TRBV4-1 and J is TRBJ2-3; 7 nucleotides align to TRBD2. Germline assignment: CDR1 MGHRA and CDR2 YSYEKL. The trim removed 0 bases at V and 2 bases at J, leaving 11 bases unmatched. The CDR3 totals 18 residues. Written as DNA, the CDR3 is TGCGCCAGCAGCCAAGATCACACCTTGCGGGGGACCACAGATACGCAGTATTTT. As protein: CASSQDHTLRGTTDTQYF.

This chain joins TRBV30 and TRBJ1-2; no definite D call. CDR1 is GTSNPN, CDR2 SVGIG, per germline (reference sequence). V lost 1 base to trimming and J lost 8 bases, with 5 bases between them. This CDR3 is built from 10 residues. CDR3 sequence (DNA): TGTGCCTGGAGTGATAAAGGCTACACCTTC. It encodes CAWSDKGYTF.

DNA of the CDR3: TGTGCCAGCAGCCTAGGACAGGGGAACACCGGGGAGCTGTTTTTT. Protein product: CASSLGQGNTGELFF. The chain carries TRBV7-2 and TRBJ2-2; 8 bases align to TRBD1. The CDR3 covers 15 residues. The junction had 3 bases not matched to a gene; V was cut back by 5 bases and J by 1 base. Looked up from germline, CDR1 is SGHTA and CDR2 is FQGNSA.

This clone was seen a few times. J is TRBJ1-2 and V is TRBV7-2; 9 bases agree with TRBD1. The CDR3 extends over 13 amino acids. The V gene's germline CDR1 is SGHTA and CDR2 FQGNSA. The J segment lost 8 bases and the V segment lost 6 bases, leaving 7 bases of the junction unmatched. CDR3 sequence reads: CASSLTGGWGYTF. CDR3 DNA sequence: TGTGCCAGCAGTCTCACAGGGGGCTGGGGCTACACCTTC. The whole variable domain, remainder taken from reference TRBV7-2 and TRBJ1-2, is GAGVSQSPSNKVTEKGKDVELRCDPISGHTALYWYRQSLGQGLEFLIYFQGNSAPDKSGLPSDRFSAERTGGSVSTLTIQRTQQEDSAVYLCASSLTGGWGYTFGSGTRLTVV.

This clone was picked up one time. The chain employs TRBV9 and TRBJ1-2, with no clear D. CDR1 is SGDLS and CDR2 is YYNGEE in the germline V gene. The V end was cut by 2 bases, the J end by 4 bases, with 9 bases between. The CDR3 has 13 amino acids. This CDR3 reads CASSVGASYGYTF. For the CDR3, the DNA is TGTGCCAGCAGCGTGGGCGCTTCCTATGGCTACACCTTC.

This clone has only one observation. The chain links TRBV4-3 to TRBJ1-5, with TRBD1 as a possible D gene (5 bases). This CDR3 spans 15 amino acids. Trimming removed 0 bases from V and 5 bases from J, with 11 bases in between. Germline V gene data show CDR1 as LGHNA and CDR2 as YSLEER. CDR3 in DNA: TGCGCCAGCAGCCAAGATCGTGACAGTTATCAGCCCCAGCATTTT. This gives the protein CASSQDRDSYQPQHF.

This chain uses TRBV5-1 with TRBJ2-4, with a possible D match to TRBD1 (6 bases). Germline V gene lookup returns CDR1 SGHRS and CDR2 YFSETQ. V was trimmed by 3 bases and J by 6 bases, leaving 16 bases between them. The CDR3 is 15 amino acids. CDR3 coding DNA: TGCGCCAGCAGCTCTACACCAGGGGTGAGAAACATTCAGTACTTC. This encodes CASSSTPGVRNIQYF.